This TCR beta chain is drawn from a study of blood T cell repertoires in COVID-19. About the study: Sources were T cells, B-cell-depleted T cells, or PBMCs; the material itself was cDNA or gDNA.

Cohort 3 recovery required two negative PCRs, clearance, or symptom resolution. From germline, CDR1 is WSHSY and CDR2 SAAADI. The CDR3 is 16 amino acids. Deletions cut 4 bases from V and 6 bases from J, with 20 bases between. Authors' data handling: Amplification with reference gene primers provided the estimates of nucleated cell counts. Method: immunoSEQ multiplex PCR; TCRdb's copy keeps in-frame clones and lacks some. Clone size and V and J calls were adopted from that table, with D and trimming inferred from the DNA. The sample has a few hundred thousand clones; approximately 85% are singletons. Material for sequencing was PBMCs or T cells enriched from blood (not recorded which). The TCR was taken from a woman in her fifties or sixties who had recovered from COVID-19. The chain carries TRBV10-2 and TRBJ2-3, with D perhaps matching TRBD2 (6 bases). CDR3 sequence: CASSGLTGVTSDTQYF. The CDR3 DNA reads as TGCGCCAGCAGTGGACTTACGGGGGTAACATCGGATACGCAGTATTTT.